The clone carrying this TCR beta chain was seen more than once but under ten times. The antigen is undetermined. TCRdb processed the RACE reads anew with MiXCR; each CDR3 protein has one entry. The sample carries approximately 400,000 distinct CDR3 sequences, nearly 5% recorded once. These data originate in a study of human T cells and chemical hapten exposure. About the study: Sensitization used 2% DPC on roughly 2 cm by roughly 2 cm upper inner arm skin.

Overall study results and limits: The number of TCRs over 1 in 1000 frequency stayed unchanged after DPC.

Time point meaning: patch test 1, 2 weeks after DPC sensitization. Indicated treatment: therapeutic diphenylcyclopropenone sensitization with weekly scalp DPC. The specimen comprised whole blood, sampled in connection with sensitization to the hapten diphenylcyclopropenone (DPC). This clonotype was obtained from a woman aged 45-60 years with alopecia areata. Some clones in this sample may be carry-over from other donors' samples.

CDR3: CSATRRDGHNEQFF. The CDR3 DNA is TGCAGTGCTACCCGGCGGGATGGCCACAATGAGCAGTTCTTC. The rearrangement joins TRBV20-1 to TRBJ2-1, with D perhaps TRBD2 (6 bases). The V end was cut by 4 bases, the J end by 5 bases, with 15 bases between. The CDR3 is 14 amino acids. Germline CDR1 is DFQATT and CDR2 is SNEGSKA (reference sequence).